The next 11 T cell receptor beta chains were all read from a single sample in a study of blood T cells in healthy people across ages (dated by TCRdb to between 2015 and 2017). Libraries were made using 5' RACE. Sequencer: Illumina HiSeq 2500. A second PCR of about 7 to 12 cycles was performed with a sample-barcoded 5' primer and a J-beta primer mix. The raw public reads went through TCRdb reprocessing: fastp at Q25, MiXCR clone calling, in-frame beta chains kept. CDR3 protein duplicates are merged, each entry listing the most common genes and DNA. Here the sample has 750,000 to 850,000 distinct CDR3 sequences; about 25% occur a single time. The ten largest clones capture roughly 3.8% of the sample. Separately, the same data were catalogued under a study of T cells of mothers and their children.

Sample: blood. All receptors derive from a boy aged 10-17 years in good health.

This clonotype was seen a handful of times. The genes are TRBV7-2 and TRBJ2-5, with D perhaps matching TRBD2 (6 bases). The J call may be wrong; the DNA end is better matched by TRBJ2-1. The CDR3 consists of 16 residues. Germline V CDR1 and CDR2: SGHTA, FQGNSA. The CDR3 sequence: CASSLALGGVGNEQFF. The CDR3 DNA sequence: TGTGCCAGCAGCTTGGCCTTGGGCGGGGTGGGCAATGAGCAGTTCTTC.

This clonotype was recorded a few times. The junction does not match germline at one end; this may be a read error. V gene TRBV29-1 combines with J gene TRBJ1-3, with D uncertain. The CDR3 length is 11 residues. The germline V gene has CDR1 SQVTM and CDR2 ANQGSEA. CDR3 residues: CGVREGNTIYF. DNA of the CDR3: TGCGGCGTGAGGGAAGGAAACACCATATATTTT.

The chain couples TRBV7-2 to TRBJ2-7; maybe TRBD2 (6 bases). The CDR3 sequence is 16 residues long. CDR1 and CDR2 (germline): SGHTA, FQGNSA. Trimming stripped 2 bases from V and 0 bases from J, with 14 bases between. This chain's CDR3 is CASSLKAGRSSYEQYF. The CDR3 region has the DNA TGTGCCAGCAGCTTAAAAGCGGGCCGAAGCTCCTACGAGCAGTACTTC. Combining the CDR3 with reference TRBV7-2 and TRBJ2-7 gives the whole variable domain GAGVSQSPSNKVTEKGKDVELRCDPISGHTALYWYRQSLGQGLEFLIYFQGNSAPDKSGLPSDRFSAERTGGSVSTLTIQRTQQEDSAVYLCASSLKAGRSSYEQYFGPGTRLTVT.

A few counts support this clonotype. The CDR3 sequence is CASSLARSADEQFF. The CDR3, as DNA: TGTGCCAGCAGTTTAGCTAGATCCGCGGATGAGCAGTTCTTC. The chain joins TRBV12-3 or TRBV12-4 to TRBJ2-5; D is undetermined. The J call may be in error: the DNA end matches TRBJ2-1 better. This CDR3 comprises 14 residues.

The chain combines TRBV6-6 with TRBJ1-4; D ambiguous. Trimming removed 5 bases from V and 5 bases from J, with 18 bases in between. Germline-derived CDR1 and CDR2 are MNHNY and SVGAGI (reference sequence). There are 16 residues in the CDR3. The CDR3 nucleotides read TGTGCCAGCAGTACGGGAACCTCCATTAGAAATGAAAAACTGTTTTTT. This sequence encodes CASSTGTSIRNEKLFF.

The table lists this clonotype with a few counts. Germline and junction disagree at one end, which may indicate a read error. CDR3 region: CASSLLGKGSCEQYF. Written as DNA, the CDR3 is TGTGCCAGCAGTTTATTGGGTAAAGGGTCCTGCGAGCAGTACTTC. V is TRBV28 and J is TRBJ2-7; D unresolved. The CDR3 contains 15 residues. The germline gives CDR1 MDHEN, CDR2 SYDVKM.

As regards this clonotype: At one end, the junction sequence differs from germline, possibly due to a read error. This chain connects TRBV6-1 to TRBJ2-7; TRBD1 agrees at 8 bases. Germline CDR1 reads MNHNS; CDR2 reads SASEGT. The length of the CDR3 is 13 residues. CDR3 DNA sequence: TGTGCCAGCAGTGGCGACAGGGGCTACGAACAGTACTTC. Its protein is CASSGDRGYEQYF.

The V gene is TRBV7-9, the J gene TRBJ2-5, with TRBD1 matching 7 bases. CDR1 SEHNR and CDR2 FQNEAQ come from the germline V gene (reference sequence). V lost 0 bases to trimming and J lost 11 bases; unmatched junction nucleotides: 21. CDR3 length: 18 residues. CDR3 residues: CASSLASTQPGQRHRQYF. CDR3 in DNA: TGTGCCAGCAGCTTAGCCTCCACACAACCGGGACAGCGGCATCGGCAGTACTTC.

This clonotype was found a few times. The V and J genes are TRBV7-2 and TRBJ2-3; 7 bases agree with TRBD2. Germline CDR1 is SGHTA and CDR2 is FQGNSA. V trimming: 4 bases; J trimming: 0 bases; junction bases outside the gene matches: 7. The CDR3 is 16 amino acids. CDR3 nucleotide sequence: TGTGCCAGCAGCTACGGTGGGCGGGGGAGCACAGATACGCAGTATTTT. Its translation: CASSYGGRGSTDTQYF.

This clonotype appeared a few times. This chain uses TRBV13 with TRBJ1-1, with D unclear. The germline V gene has CDR1 PRHDT and CDR2 FYEKMQ (reference sequence). The CDR3 sequence is 18 residues long. Deletions cut 5 bases from V and 0 bases from J, with 22 bases between. CDR3 nucleotides: TGTGCCAGCAGCCTTATGACGAGCAATATTAAGATGAACACTGAAGCTTTCTTT. Translated, it gives CASSLMTSNIKMNTEAFF.

The rearrangement joins TRBV7-9 to TRBJ2-3, with 8 nucleotides matching TRBD2. Per the germline V gene, CDR1 is SEHNR and CDR2 is FQNEAQ (reference sequence). V lost 4 bases and J lost 0; bases outside the gene matches: 6. The CDR3 consists of 16 residues. The DNA for the CDR3 is TGTGCCAGCAGCTCTTTAGCGGGAAGAAGCACAGATACGCAGTATTTT. It translates to CASSSLAGRSTDTQYF.